The T cell receptor (beta chain) described here comes from a study of CD8 T cells in ankylosing spondylitis. Study-level points and caveats: Enrichment of disease-linked clones was reportedly significant in matched ankylosing spondylitis synovial fluid.

About this clonotype itself: Its antigen is currently unknown.

From germline, CDR1 is KGHSH and CDR2 LQKENI. V trimming: 4 bases; J trimming: 5 bases; junction bases outside the gene matches: 8. This CDR3 is 15 amino acids long. From the 5' RACE reads, TCRdb called clonotypes with MiXCR, one entry per CDR3 protein. The profile shows a few hundred thousand distinct CDR3 sequences, about 10% of them singletons. The chain combines TRBV18 with TRBJ2-7; TRBD1 matches at 10 bases. Sequences were obtained from blood, either unsorted or a sorted T cell fraction (not recorded which). The origin of this receptor is a male donor with ankylosing spondylitis or in good health (not recorded which). In nucleotides, the CDR3 is TGTGCCAGCTCACTCCGACAGGGGGCCTTCGACGAGCAGTACTTC. Its protein product is CASSLRQGAFDEQYF.